This is a list of T cell receptor beta chains from one sample in a study of CD8 T cells in ankylosing spondylitis. One entry per CDR3 protein results from TCRdb running MiXCR on the 5' RACE reads. The sample holds around 29,000 distinct CDR3 sequences, less than 5.5% seen once. Sequenced material: blood, either unsorted or a sorted T cell fraction (not recorded which). All receptors derive from a female donor with ankylosing spondylitis or in good health (not recorded which). The CDR3 runs from the conserved cysteine through the conserved F or W. The order of the fields is V gene, clone size, D gene, J gene, CDR3 DNA, CDR3 protein. The D gene is left open where the match is weak. A clone size is listed for some rows: how often the clone was seen (once, few, many), or a class if it is expanded.

>TRBV9|many|NA|TRBJ1-3
TGTGCCAGCAGCAACCGGGACGCTGGAAACACCATATATTTT
CASSNRDAGNTIYF
>TRBV9|many|TRBD2|TRBJ2-1
TGTGCCAGCAGCGTAGGAGGACTAGCGGGTTTCTCCTACAATGAGCAGTTCTTC
CASSVGGLAGFSYNEQFF
>TRBV9|many|NA|TRBJ2-5
TGTGCCAGCAGCGTAGGGGGTAGCGGAGGTCAAGAGACCCAGTACTTC
CASSVGGSGGQETQYF
>TRBV9|many|TRBD2|TRBJ2-5
TGTGCCAGCAGGGGAGCGGGGGAGACCCAGTACTTC
CASRGAGETQYF
>TRBV9|many|NA|TRBJ2-1
TGTGCCAGCAGCGCTACCCCGAGCTCCTACAATGAGCAGTTCTTC
CASSATPSSYNEQFF
>TRBV9|many|TRBD1|TRBJ1-5
TGTGCCAGCAGCGTTTCTGACGGACAGGGAGGCAATCAGCCCCAGCATTTT
CASSVSDGQGGNQPQHF
>TRBV9|many|NA|TRBJ2-5
TGTGCCAGCAGCGTAGGAGGCGGGCCCGGGGGGACCCAGTACTTC
CASSVGGGPGGTQYF
>TRBV9|many|NA|TRBJ2-7
TGTGCCAGCAGCTTCGGGACGCCTAATGATTACGAGCAGTACTTC
CASSFGTPNDYEQYF
>TRBV9|many|NA|TRBJ1-5
TGTGCCAGCAGCGTAGGTCCCCAGCCGAGCAATCAGCCCCAGCATTTT
CASSVGPQPSNQPQHF
>TRBV6-9|many|NA|TRBJ2-7
TGTGCCAGCAGTCCGAGGACGAATAGCTCCTACGAGCAGTACTTC
CASSPRTNSSYEQYF
>TRBV9|many|NA|TRBJ2-3
TGTGCCAGCAGCGTACTGGACCAAGATACGCAGTATTTT
CASSVLDQDTQYF
>TRBV9|many|TRBD1|TRBJ1-3
TGTGCCAGCAGCACCGAGACAGGGTCTGGAAACACCATATATTTT
CASSTETGSGNTIYF
>TRBV9|many|NA|TRBJ2-7
TGTGCCAGCAGCGTAAACGGGTTTGGCGAGCAGTACTTC
CASSVNGFGEQYF
>TRBV9|NA|NA|TRBJ2-7
TGTGCCAGCAGCGTAGTGGGGGGAGCAGCCGAGCAGTACTTC
CASSVVGGAAEQYF
>TRBV9|few|NA|TRBJ2-2
TGTGCCAGCAGCCCCCACACCGGGGAGCTGTTTTTT
CASSPHTGELFF
>TRBV9|many|NA|TRBJ2-1
TGTGCCAGCAGCGACCAAACACCCGGTCGGGAGCAGTTCTTC
CASSDQTPGREQFF
>TRBV9|few|NA|TRBJ2-5
TGTGCCAGCAGCGTAGACCCAGGGCAAGAGACCCAGTACTTC
CASSVDPGQETQYF
>TRBV9|NA|NA|TRBJ2-7
TGTGCCAGCAGCGAAGACTCTTGGGGTGACGAGCAGTACTTC
CASSEDSWGDEQYF
>TRBV9|few|TRBD1|TRBJ1-1
TGTGCCAGCAGCGAGGCGCCTCACAGGGGTGGCACTGAAGCTTTCTTT
CASSEAPHRGGTEAFF
>TRBV9|many|NA|TRBJ1-1
TGTGCCAGCAGCAGGGGAGGTGAGACTGAAGCTTTCTTT
CASSRGGETEAFF
>TRBV9|many|TRBD1|TRBJ2-1
TGTGCCAGCAGCGCTCCGGGACAGGTCTACAATGAGCAGTTCTTC
CASSAPGQVYNEQFF
>TRBV9|many|TRBD2|TRBJ2-3
TGTGCCAGCAGCGTAAATGGCGGGGGGCAGTATTTT
CASSVNGGGQYF
>TRBV9|many|NA|TRBJ2-5
TGTGCCAGCAGCGTAGTTGGCGGTTCTAGGGAGACCCAGTACTTC
CASSVVGGSRETQYF
>TRBV9|NA|TRBD2|TRBJ2-7
TGTGCCAGCAGCGTAGCGACTAGCGGGCCATCAGAGCAGTACTTC
CASSVATSGPSEQYF
>TRBV9|many|NA|TRBJ2-3
TGTGCCAGCAGCGTAGCTACAGGCTCTACGCAGTATTTT
CASSVATGSTQYF
>TRBV9|NA|TRBD2|TRBJ2-5
TGTGCCAGCAGCGCTAGCGGGGGCCAAAAACAAGAGACCCAGTACTTC
CASSASGGQKQETQYF
>TRBV9|many|NA|TRBJ2-1
TGTGCCAGCAGCGTAGTGGGGACTCTACCTAGCTCCTACAATGAGCAGTTCTTC
CASSVVGTLPSSYNEQFF
>TRBV9|few|NA|TRBJ2-1
TGTGCCAGCGGCCCCCGGGAAGAATTCTACAATGAGCAGTTCTTC
CASGPREEFYNEQFF
>TRBV9|many|NA|TRBJ1-1
TGTGCCAGCAGCACCGCCTATGGGACCATGAACACTGAAGCTTTCTTT
CASSTAYGTMNTEAFF
>TRBV9|many|NA|TRBJ2-5
TGTGCCAGCAGCGTAGATAGCGGAGGGTACCAAGAGACCCAGTACTTC
CASSVDSGGYQETQYF
>TRBV9|many|NA|TRBJ2-2
TGTGCCAGCGGCAGGGACGTAACCGGGGAGCTGTTTTTT
CASGRDVTGELFF
>TRBV9|medium-sized|NA|TRBJ1-2
TGTGCCAGCAGCGTAGTGGGGGCCGGCTACACCTTC
CASSVVGAGYTF
>TRBV9|many|TRBD2|TRBJ2-5
TGTGCCAGCAGCGGGGGGACTAGCGGGGGAGGGGAGACCCAGTACTTC
CASSGGTSGGGETQYF
>TRBV9|many|TRBD1|TRBJ2-2
TGTGCCAGCAGCCCCCGAGTTGGGACAGGGAACACCGGGGAGCTGTTTTTT
CASSPRVGTGNTGELFF
>TRBV9|many|NA|TRBJ2-7
TGTGCCAGCAGCGCTGACACGTTGGGTCCGCAAATCAGGACCTACGAGCAGTACTTC
CASSADTLGPQIRTYEQYF
>TRBV9|many|TRBD2|TRBJ2-7
TGTGCCAGCAGCGTAGGGCTGGCGGGAGGACCGGAGAAGCAGTACTTC
CASSVGLAGGPEKQYF
>TRBV20-1|many|NA|TRBJ1-6
TGCAGTGCTAGAGGGACGGGATCCTATAATTCACCCCTCCACTTT
CSARGTGSYNSPLHF
>TRBV9|many|TRBD2|TRBJ2-2
TGTGCCAGCAGCGTAGACGGCGGGGGGGAAACCGGGGAGCTGTTTTTT
CASSVDGGGETGELFF
>TRBV9|many|NA|TRBJ2-7
TGTGCCAGCAGCGCCGAGAGTTCCTACGAGCAGTACTTC
CASSAESSYEQYF
>TRBV9|many|TRBD1|TRBJ1-1
TGTGCCAGCAGCCCTCACGTGGACAGGGGGGGTGCTGAAGCTTTCTTT
CASSPHVDRGGAEAFF
>TRBV9|many|NA|TRBJ2-3
TGTGCCACTTCCGGGGGACCAACTAGCACAGATACGCAGTATTTT
CATSGGPTSTDTQYF
>TRBV9|many|NA|TRBJ2-5
TGTGCCAGCAGCGTCGGACAAGCACAAGAGACCCAGTACTTC
CASSVGQAQETQYF
>TRBV9|medium-sized|NA|TRBJ1-2
TGTGCCAGCAGCAAACAGAACTATGGCTACACCTTC
CASSKQNYGYTF
>TRBV9|NA|NA|TRBJ1-6
TGTGCCAGCAGCGTACAAAATAATTCACCCCTCCACTTT
CASSVQNNSPLHF
>TRBV9|NA|NA|TRBJ2-2
TGTGCCAGCAGCCTACAGGGAGCGAACACCGGGGAGCTGTTTTTT
CASSLQGANTGELFF
>TRBV9|many|NA|TRBJ2-1
TGTGCCAGCAGCGTACAGGGATCCTACAATGAGCAGTTCTTC
CASSVQGSYNEQFF
>TRBV9|many|TRBD2|TRBJ2-2
TGTGCCAGCAGCGTAGATAGCGGGGGGGCCACCGGGGAGCTGTTTTTT
CASSVDSGGATGELFF
>TRBV9|NA|NA|TRBJ1-1
TGTGCCAGCAGCCCCGGAGAGGGTCTGGTGAACACTGAAGCTTTCTTT
CASSPGEGLVNTEAFF
>TRBV9|many|TRBD1|TRBJ1-5
TGTGCCAGCTCCCAAAGGGGGACAGCCAATCAGCCCCAGCATTTT
CASSQRGTANQPQHF
>TRBV9|many|TRBD2|TRBJ2-1
TGTGCCAGCAGCTCTCATGGGACTAGCTACAATGAGCAGTTCTTC
CASSSHGTSYNEQFF
>TRBV9|few|TRBD1|TRBJ2-7
TGTGCCAGCAGTAAACAGGGGGCTGGGGAGCAGTACTTC
CASSKQGAGEQYF
>TRBV20-1|NA|NA|TRBJ2-7
TGCAGTAGGGACGGGACTTTCTACGAGCAGTACTTC
CSRDGTFYEQYF
>TRBV9|many|NA|TRBJ2-1
TGTGCCAGCAGCGCCCAACTAGGTTACAATGAGCAGTTCTTC
CASSAQLGYNEQFF
>TRBV9|many|NA|TRBJ2-3
TGTGCCAGCAGAGGCGGGTCAGATACGCAGTATTTT
CASRGGSDTQYF
>TRBV9|many|TRBD1|TRBJ2-7
TGTGCCAGCAGCGAAACCGGGACAGGCAACCACGAGCAGTACTTC
CASSETGTGNHEQYF
>TRBV9|many|NA|TRBJ2-7
TGTGCCAGCAGCGTAGACGCTAGCCGGGGGTACGAGCAGTACTTC
CASSVDASRGYEQYF
>TRBV9|large|TRBD1|TRBJ2-2
TGTGCCAGCAGCGCCACCGGGACAGGGGACCTGAACACCGGGGAGCTGTTTTTT
CASSATGTGDLNTGELFF
>TRBV9|many|NA|TRBJ2-3
TGTGCCAGCAGCGTAGCGAATAGCATAGATACGCAGTATTTT
CASSVANSIDTQYF
>TRBV9|NA|TRBD2|TRBJ2-1
TGTGCCAGCAGCGTACCAGCGGGAGCCCACAATGAGCAGTTCTTC
CASSVPAGAHNEQFF